This TCR beta chain emerged from a study of cytomegalovirus exposure and HLA in healthy donors. The PCR employed 60 Vbeta primers together with 13 Jbeta primers. Profiling relied on immunoSEQ multiplex PCR, and the TCRdb table lists in-frame clones only, not all of them. The table shows approximately 210,000 clones, with approximately 82% occurring only once. Per germline, CDR1 MNHNS and CDR2 SASEGT. The CDR3 covers 14 residues. Trimming shortened V by 8 bases and J by 8 bases, and 18 bases separated the two germline ends. The TCR originated in a woman aged 45-59 years in good health and CMV-seropositive. Material for sequencing was PBMCs. V gene TRBV6-1 combines with J gene TRBJ1-4; a possible D gene is TRBD1 (6 bases). The CDR3 here is CASSTGGAGEKLFF. The CDR3 region has the DNA TGTGCCAGCTCAACCGGGGGGGCGGGCGAAAAACTGTTTTTT.